The entry that follows covers one TCR beta chain sequence. Its specificity is unknown. CDR3 size: 15 residues. Trimming left V 5 bases short and J 1 base short, with 12 bases between. The germline gives CDR1 MDHEN, CDR2 SYDVKM. These data come from a study of T cell responses to AZD1222 COVID-19 vaccine. The overall study: Whether given at about 4 or about 12 weeks, second doses were pooled.

TCRdb's table, derived via immunoSEQ multiplex PCR, lists solely in-frame clones and lacks some. The data show over 120,000 clones, with just over 90% seen just once and 9.1% held by the top ten. Study-wide results and caveats: Spike-specific TCR breadth and depth were elevated following two AZD1222 doses. There were repertoire samples only from the period after the peak T cell response. Donors were chiefly white British, with a greater number of females, and clonal diversity was perhaps underestimated.

The V call is TRBV28, the J call TRBJ1-5; D perhaps matches TRBD1 (6 bases). The TCR sequence derives from an adult in good health. Sequenced here: peripheral blood, sampled on day 0 of AZD1222 vaccination. In DNA form, the CDR3 reads TGTGCCAGCAGTCCCTACAGGGACAGCAATCAGCCCCAGCATTTT. It specifies CASSPYRDSNQPQHF.